Shown below are 28 T cell receptor beta chains from a single sample sequenced in a study of blood T cell repertoires in COVID-19. Only in-frame clones appear in the TCRdb table, and some are missing; sequencing was by immunoSEQ multiplex PCR. Of 100,000 to 150,000 clones in the sample, approximately 90% were seen once. Sequenced: peripheral blood. All receptors derive from a man between 60 and 70 years old with COVID-19, enrolled during active disease.

This clone appeared once. The chain combines TRBV4-2 with TRBJ2-5; 8 positions agree with TRBD2. Trimming cost V 3 bases and J 6 bases; bases outside gene matches: 6. CDR1 and CDR2 (germline): LGHNA, YNFKEQ. CDR3 size: 14 residues. CDR3 protein: CASSQARGGQTQYF. The CDR3 bases are TGTGCCAGCAGCCAGGCTCGCGGGGGGCAGACCCAGTACTTC.

The chain couples TRBV25-1 to TRBJ2-1; a weak D match, TRBD2 (6 bases). Germline CDR1 is MGHDK and CDR2 is SYGVNS. There are 14 residues in the CDR3. V dropped 3 bases and J dropped 13 bases, with 19 bases sitting between them. In DNA, the CDR3 is TGTGCCAGCAGTGATGGGGGGTCGCCTGGGGTACAGTTCTTC. Its protein is CASSDGGSPGVQFF.

The V call is TRBV19, the J call TRBJ1-5; 7 bases line up with TRBD1. Germline V gene lookup returns CDR1 LNHDA and CDR2 SQIVND (reference sequence). CDR3 size: 14 residues. V lost 9 bases to trimming and J lost 3 bases; unmatched junction nucleotides: 8. CDR3 coding DNA: TGTGCCAGAACCTACAGGGGATTCAATCAGCCCCAGCATTTT. Protein product: CARTYRGFNQPQHF.

V usage is TRBV5-1 and J usage is TRBJ1-2, with TRBD1 matching over 10 bases. Germline V CDR1 and CDR2: SGHRS, YFSETQ. V lost 4 bases, J lost 7 bases, and 10 bases stayed unmatched. The CDR3 has 15 amino acids. For the CDR3, the DNA is TGCGCCAGCAGCAGGGACAGGGGCCCGAGGGGTGGCTACACCTTC. Amino acid sequence: CASSRDRGPRGGYTF.

CDR3 region: CATSRAGTGNTEAFF. In DNA, the CDR3 is TGTGCCACCAGCAGAGCCGGGACAGGGAACACTGAAGCTTTCTTT. This sequence joins TRBV15 and TRBJ1-1; the match to TRBD1 covers 8 bases. Unmatched junction bases numbered 2, after V lost 1 base and J lost 1 base. CDR3 length: 15 amino acids. Looked up from germline, CDR1 is LNHNV and CDR2 is YYDKDF (reference sequence).

This rearrangement joins TRBV18 to TRBJ1-3; D possibly corresponds to TRBD1 (6 bases). This CDR3 spans 18 amino acids. Trimming cost V 1 base and J 0 bases, with 16 bases left between them. Germline V CDR1 and CDR2: KGHSH, LQKENI. The CDR3 coding sequence is TGTGCCAGCTCACCACGGAGGTTTTCACAGGGCTCTGGAAACACCATATATTTT. Translation gives CASSPRRFSQGSGNTIYF.

This clone has a single count. The chain uses TRBV11-2 and TRBJ1-2; D call uncertain. Germline CDR1 is SGHAT and CDR2 is FQNNGV. The V and J ends lost 1 base and 5 bases respectively, with 17 bases between them. The CDR3 is 16 amino acids. The DNA for the CDR3 is TGTGCCAGCAGCTTAGCCTTAGGCGAGCGACCATATGGCTACACCTTC. It yields the protein CASSLALGERPYGYTF.

The chain links TRBV10-1 to TRBJ1-2; D not resolved. Germline CDR1 WNHNN, CDR2 SYGVQD (reference sequence). Trimming stripped 6 bases from V and 2 bases from J, with 10 bases between. The CDR3 sequence is 13 residues long. This CDR3 is CASSPSGNYGYTF. The CDR3 nucleotides read TGCGCCAGCAGCCCCTCGGGGAACTATGGCTACACCTTC.

This chain connects TRBV4-1 to TRBJ2-1; 10 nucleotides line up with TRBD2. There are 19 residues in the CDR3. V shed 0 bases and J 7 bases; nucleotides not matched to a gene: 15. Germline assignment: CDR1 MGHRA and CDR2 YSYEKL. The CDR3 here is CASSQESGSGGGLWNEQFF. The CDR3, as DNA: TGCGCCAGCAGCCAAGAGTCAGGGAGCGGGGGGGGCCTTTGGAATGAGCAGTTCTTC.

The gene calls are TRBV20-1 and TRBJ1-5; maybe TRBD1 (5 bases). The CDR3 consists of 15 residues. Trimming took 3 bases from V and 4 from J, leaving 16 bases between them. Germline V gene data show CDR1 as DFQATT and CDR2 as SNEGSKA (reference sequence). CDR3 residues: CSASRGGQANQPQHF. The CDR3 coding sequence is TGCAGTGCTAGTAGGGGTGGTCAGGCAAATCAGCCCCAGCATTTT.

This clone turned up a few times. The junction shows a germline mismatch at one end, possibly a read error. The gene calls are TRBV12-3 or TRBV12-4 and TRBJ1-2; perhaps TRBD1 as D (6 bases). There are 13 residues in the CDR3. CDR3 DNA: TGTGCCAGCAGTTCCGATCTCTTAGGACAGCCTTACTTC. Translated, it gives CASSSDLLGQPYF.

This clone has only one observation. This chain joins TRBV7-8 and TRBJ2-5, with 10 bases identical to TRBD2. The ends lost 5 bases at V and 3 bases at J; junction bases unmatched: 0. The germline CDR1 and CDR2 sequences are SGHVS and FQNEAQ. This CDR3 contains 13 residues. Here the CDR3 reads CASSGLAEETQYF. The DNA of the CDR3 is TGTGCCAGCAGCGGACTAGCGGAAGAGACCCAGTACTTC.

The gene calls are TRBV5-1 and TRBJ2-5, with a tentative D call TRBD2 (5 bases). This CDR3 contains 16 residues. CDR1 and CDR2 (germline): SGHRS, YFSETQ. The ends were cut back, 0 bases at V and 1 base at J, with 13 bases in the middle. The CDR3: CASSLGALATQETQYF. DNA of the CDR3: TGCGCCAGCAGCTTGGGGGCATTAGCGACCCAAGAGACCCAGTACTTC.

This chain connects TRBV3-1 (or the pseudogene TRBV3-2) to TRBJ2-7; 14 nucleotides line up with TRBD2. Per germline, CDR1 LGHDT and CDR2 YNNKEL (reference sequence). The CDR3 is made up of 16 amino acids. Unmatched junction bases numbered 5, after V lost 2 bases and J lost 5 bases. The CDR3 DNA follows: TGTGCCAGCAGCCAAACACGACTAGCGGGGGGGAACGAGCAGTACTTC. Protein sequence: CASSQTRLAGGNEQYF.

The chain recombines TRBV30 with TRBJ1-4, with TRBD1 identical over 7 bases. CDR1 and CDR2 (germline): GTSNPN, SVGIG (reference sequence). CDR3 size: 14 residues. V lost 1 base, J lost 5 bases, and 4 bases stayed unmatched. This chain's CDR3 is CAWSGDRINEKLFF. The CDR3 DNA follows: TGTGCCTGGAGTGGGGACAGAATAAATGAAAAACTGTTTTTT.

About this clone itself: A read error may explain this, as a much larger clone is one base away. The chain is built from TRBV7-3 and TRBJ1-1; weak D call: TRBD1 (6 bases). The CDR3 runs to 11 residues. The ends were cut back, 5 bases at V and 8 bases at J, with 9 bases in the middle. Looked up from germline, CDR1 is SGHTA and CDR2 is FQGTGA. The CDR3 sequence is CASSAGTEAFF. The CDR3 coding sequence is TGTGCCAGCAGCGCCGGGACAGAAGCTTTCTTT.

CDR3 protein: CASSSGAKNIQYF. DNA of the CDR3: TGTGCCAGCAGCTCGGGGGCCAAAAACATTCAGTACTTC. The rearrangement links TRBV5-4 to TRBJ2-4; tentatively, D is TRBD2 (5 bases). The germline V gene has CDR1 SGHNT and CDR2 YYREEE (reference sequence). The CDR3 spans 13 residues. Trimming cost V 3 bases and J 1 base, with 5 bases left between them.

V and J are TRBV5-8 and TRBJ2-6; weak D call: TRBD1 (6 bases). V shed 4 bases and J shed 3 bases, with 11 bases lying between them. The CDR3 loop spans 15 amino acids. The germline V gene has CDR1 SGHTS and CDR2 YDEGEE. In nucleotides, the CDR3 is TGTGCCAGCAGCGTACAGGGCCGTGGGGCCAACGTCCTGACTTTC. Its translation: CASSVQGRGANVLTF. Full variable domain (missing parts from reference TRBV5-8 and TRBJ2-6): EAGVTQSPTHLIKTRGQQATLRCSPISGHTSVYWYQQALGLGLQFLLWYDEGEERNRGNFPPRFSGRQFPNYSSELNVNALELEDSALYLCASSVQGRGANVLTFGAGSRLTVL.

With regard to this clone: A read error may produce the germline difference seen at one junction end. The chain couples TRBV7-7 to TRBJ2-2; 10 bases line up with TRBD2. Germline V lookup: CDR1 SSHAT, CDR2 FNYEAQ (reference sequence). The CDR3 length is 16 residues. CDR3 nucleotide sequence: TGTGCTAGCAGCTTTTCTAGCGGGGGAAACACCGGGGAGCTGTTTTTT. Amino acid sequence: CASSFSSGGNTGELFF. The full variable domain, in which reference TRBV7-7 and TRBJ2-2 provide the parts outside the CDR3, is GAGVSQSPRYKVTKRGQDVTLRCDPISSHATLYWYQQALGQGPEFLTYFNYEAQPDKSGLPSDRFSAERPEGSISTLTIQRTEQRDSAMYRCASSFSSGGNTGELFFGEGSRLTVL.

This chain links TRBV27 with TRBJ2-1, with a tentative D call TRBD2 (6 bases). Germline CDR1 reads MNHEY; CDR2 reads SMNVEV (reference sequence). CDR3 size: 16 residues. Trimming removed 5 bases at V and 5 bases at J, with 19 bases between. In DNA form, the CDR3 reads TGTGCCAGCAGTGCGGCGGGGCCCAACTGGGACAATGAGCAGTTCTTC. It is translated as CASSAAGPNWDNEQFF.

The V gene is TRBV5-1, the J gene TRBJ1-4; TRBD1 matches 10 bases. CDR1 is SGHRS and CDR2 is YFSETQ in the germline V gene. This CDR3 comprises 15 residues. V shed 7 bases, J shed 7 bases, and the junction held 10 bases outside the gene matches. CDR3 bases: TGCGCCAGCCGAGCCCCAGGGACAGGGGTTGAAAAACTGTTTTTT. Encoded protein: CASRAPGTGVEKLFF.

The chain has TRBV5-1 and TRBJ2-2; 7 positions match TRBD1. Unmatched junction bases numbered 10, after V lost 3 bases and J lost 5 bases. The CDR3 spans 16 residues. Germline CDR1 and CDR2: SGHRS and YFSETQ. The CDR3, as DNA: TGCGCCAGCAGCTCTCAGGGACAGAGACCTACCGGGGAGCTGTTTTTT. Amino acids: CASSSQGQRPTGELFF.

This clone has just one count. The chain joins TRBV7-9 to TRBJ2-5; D possibly corresponds to TRBD1 (6 bases). CDR3 length equals 15 residues. Germline V gene lookup returns CDR1 SEHNR and CDR2 FQNEAQ (reference sequence). Trimming shortened V by 5 bases and J by 1 base, and 14 bases separated the two germline ends. The CDR3 DNA reads TGTGCCAGCAGCCCTGGACAGCACCCCCAAGAGACCCAGTACTTC. Protein: CASSPGQHPQETQYF.

This rearrangement joins TRBV11-2 to TRBJ1-6, with D possibly matching TRBD1 (5 bases). Germline-derived CDR1 and CDR2 are SGHAT and FQNNGV. V was shortened by 1 base and J by 2 bases, with 6 bases between the two germline ends. The CDR3 covers 15 residues. The CDR3 sequence: CASSLGTTYNSPLHF. Here the CDR3 DNA reads TGTGCCAGCAGCTTAGGGACAACCTATAATTCACCCCTCCACTTT.

The J gene is TRBJ2-1, the V gene TRBV5-4; 10 bases line up with TRBD2. The V gene's germline CDR1 is SGHNT and CDR2 YYREEE (reference sequence). This CDR3 comprises 16 residues. V was clipped by 6 bases and J by 2 bases; unmatched bases: 8. The CDR3 DNA is TGTGCCAGCACCCCTATAACTAGCGGGACCTACAATGAGCAGTTCTTC. Translation: CASTPITSGTYNEQFF.

The chain uses TRBV7-9 and TRBJ2-1, with a possible D match to TRBD1 (5 bases). The CDR3 is 16 residues long. The germline CDR1 and CDR2 sequences are SEHNR and FQNEAQ (reference sequence). Trimming removed 2 bases at V and 0 bases at J, with 11 bases between. The CDR3 bases are TGTGCCAGCAGCTTATGGGGCGCTAGCTCCTACAATGAGCAGTTCTTC. Residues: CASSLWGASSYNEQFF.

V and J are TRBV6-1 and TRBJ1-3, with 8 bases fitting TRBD1. J lost 4 bases, V lost 3 bases, and 5 bases had no gene match. CDR3 size: 15 residues. Germline values: CDR1 MNHNS, CDR2 SASEGT. The chain's CDR3 is CASSDRTGTGNTIYF. The CDR3 DNA reads as TGTGCCAGCAGTGACAGGACAGGGACGGGAAACACCATATATTTT.

This rearrangement joins TRBV19 to TRBJ1-1, with 8 positions matching TRBD1. The junction had 5 bases not matched to a gene; V was cut back by 4 bases and J by 7 bases. CDR1 and CDR2 from the germline V gene are LNHDA and SQIVND (reference sequence). This CDR3 region has 13 residues. In DNA, the CDR3 is TGTGCCAGTAGTACAGGACAGGGTAGTGAAGCTTTCTTT. Its translation: CASSTGQGSEAFF. Together with reference TRBV19 and TRBJ1-1, the CDR3 gives the full variable domain: DGGITQSPKYLFRKEGQNVTLSCEQNLNHDAMYWYRQDPGQGLRLIYYSQIVNDFQKGDIAEGYSVSREKKESFPLTVTSAQKNPTAFYLCASSTGQGSEAFFGQGTRLTVV.